Listed here is a single TCR beta chain. The assay was immunoSEQ multiplex PCR, and TCRdb's table has in-frame clones only and misses some. The sample carries fewer than 9,500 clones, about 91% recorded once. The sample is drawn from a study of control samples from healthy donors and cancer patients. The V and J ends lost 4 bases and 3 bases, in that order; junction bases with no gene match: 11. The CDR3 extends over 16 amino acids. The germline gives CDR1 LNHNV, CDR2 YYDKDF (reference sequence). The sequenced sample was PBMCs. The receptor comes from a man between 60 and 75 years old with colorectal cancer. This sequence joins TRBV15 and TRBJ2-7, with 8 bases matching TRBD2. Here the CDR3 DNA reads TGTGCCACCAGCAACCGGCCGGGGGGGGGCGACTACGAGCAGTACTTC. Translating it yields CATSNRPGGGDYEQYF.